Listed below are T cell receptor beta chains from one sample, sequenced in a study of T cell responses to AZD1222 COVID-19 vaccine. Generated by immunoSEQ multiplex PCR, the TCRdb table keeps only in-frame clones and is missing some. The sample lists about 120,000 clones; around nine tenths were seen once. Specimen: peripheral blood, collected on day 0 of AZD1222 vaccination. The origin of the receptors is an adult in good health. Both conserved end residues are part of each CDR3. Each record gives: J gene, V gene, D gene, clone size, CDR3 protein, CDR3 DNA. The D gene is left open where the match is weak. Only part of the rows carry a size: once, few, many, or a class if the clone is expanded.

J gene: TRBJ1-5
V gene: TRBV9
D gene: NA
clone size: NA
CDR3 protein: CASSVGHSNQPQHF
CDR3 DNA: TGTGCCAGCAGCGTAGGGCATAGCAATCAGCCCCAGCATTTT

J gene: TRBJ1-3
V gene: TRBV18
D gene: TRBD1
clone size: NA
CDR3 protein: CASSTNPTGHGNTIYF
CDR3 DNA: TGTGCCAGCTCGACGAATCCGACAGGGCATGGAAACACCATATATTTT

J gene: TRBJ1-3
V gene: TRBV5-1
D gene: NA
clone size: NA
CDR3 protein: CASSIGSGNTIYF
CDR3 DNA: TGCGCCAGCAGCATCGGCTCTGGAAACACCATATATTTT

J gene: TRBJ1-4
V gene: TRBV7-9
D gene: TRBD1
clone size: NA
CDR3 protein: CASSFTGVSEKLFF
CDR3 DNA: TGTGCCAGCAGCTTTACAGGGGTATCTGAAAAACTGTTTTTT

J gene: TRBJ1-6
V gene: TRBV5-1
D gene: NA
clone size: NA
CDR3 protein: CASSGGQEDNSPLHF
CDR3 DNA: TGCGCCAGCAGTGGGGGGCAGGAGGATAATTCACCCCTCCACTTT

J gene: TRBJ1-1
V gene: TRBV3-1/TRBV3-2
D gene: NA
clone size: NA
CDR3 protein: CASSLTSVGNTEAFF
CDR3 DNA: TGTGCCAGCAGCCTTACGTCCGTGGGGAACACTGAAGCTTTCTTT

J gene: TRBJ2-7
V gene: TRBV6-5
D gene: NA
clone size: once
CDR3 protein: CAGRTDALSSYEQYF
CDR3 DNA: TGTGCCGGACGAACGGACGCACTGAGCTCCTACGAGCAGTACTTC

J gene: TRBJ2-7
V gene: TRBV4-1
D gene: NA
clone size: NA
CDR3 protein: CASSPTVAETYEQYF
CDR3 DNA: TGCGCCAGCAGCCCAACGGTAGCGGAGACCTACGAGCAGTACTTC

J gene: TRBJ2-5
V gene: TRBV19
D gene: NA
clone size: NA
CDR3 protein: CASSTGGETQYF
CDR3 DNA: TGTGCCAGTAGTACGGGTGGGGAGACCCAGTACTTC

J gene: TRBJ1-2
V gene: TRBV5-1
D gene: NA
clone size: once
CDR3 protein: CASKEQSGYTF
CDR3 DNA: TGCGCCAGCAAAGAGCAATCTGGCTACACCTTC

J gene: TRBJ1-1
V gene: TRBV28
D gene: NA
clone size: NA
CDR3 protein: CASSPPLGGTEAFF
CDR3 DNA: TGTGCCAGCAGTCCCCCTCTCGGGGGCACTGAAGCTTTCTTT

J gene: TRBJ1-3
V gene: TRBV7-9
D gene: NA
clone size: NA
CDR3 protein: CASSLAGSSGNTIYF
CDR3 DNA: TGTGCCAGCAGCTTAGCGGGATCCTCTGGAAACACCATATATTTT

J gene: TRBJ2-7
V gene: TRBV11-2
D gene: NA
clone size: NA
CDR3 protein: CASSLGGLAVNEQYF
CDR3 DNA: TGTGCCAGCAGCTTAGGAGGGCTAGCTGTCAACGAGCAGTACTTC

J gene: TRBJ2-1
V gene: TRBV7-3
D gene: TRBD1
clone size: NA
CDR3 protein: CASSQSTTGTEQFF
CDR3 DNA: TGTGCCAGCAGCCAGTCAACGACAGGGACTGAGCAGTTCTTC

J gene: TRBJ1-2
V gene: TRBV2
D gene: NA
clone size: NA
CDR3 protein: CASSDGSGYTF
CDR3 DNA: TGTGCCAGCAGTGACGGGTCTGGCTACACCTTC

J gene: TRBJ2-5
V gene: TRBV5-5
D gene: TRBD2
clone size: once
CDR3 protein: CASSVLAGGPEETQYF
CDR3 DNA: TGTGCCAGCAGCGTACTAGCGGGGGGGCCGGAAGAGACCCAGTACTTC

J gene: TRBJ2-2
V gene: TRBV11-2
D gene: NA
clone size: once
CDR3 protein: CASSFPGELFF
CDR3 DNA: TGTGCCAGCAGCTTTCCCGGGGAGCTGTTTTTT

J gene: TRBJ2-3
V gene: TRBV18
D gene: TRBD1
clone size: NA
CDR3 protein: CASSPPRTGGNTDTQYF
CDR3 DNA: TGTGCCAGCTCACCACCGCGGACAGGGGGGAACACAGATACGCAGTATTTT

J gene: TRBJ1-4
V gene: TRBV9
D gene: NA
clone size: NA
CDR3 protein: CASSVTYNLGHRETDEKLFF
CDR3 DNA: TGTGCCAGCAGCGTCACCTACAATTTAGGTCACAGGGAGACAGACGAAAAACTGTTTTTT

J gene: TRBJ2-2
V gene: TRBV3-1/TRBV3-2
D gene: TRBD1
clone size: NA
CDR3 protein: CASSQGGPGGPYTGELFF
CDR3 DNA: TGTGCCAGCAGCCAAGGGGGCCCAGGGGGACCATACACCGGGGAGCTGTTTTTT

J gene: TRBJ2-1
V gene: TRBV11-2
D gene: NA
clone size: NA
CDR3 protein: CASSLRGRGTLYNEQFF
CDR3 DNA: TGTGCCAGCAGCTTACGGGGGCGGGGGACCCTCTACAATGAGCAGTTCTTC

J gene: TRBJ2-7
V gene: TRBV10-3
D gene: NA
clone size: NA
CDR3 protein: CAISEYYEQYF
CDR3 DNA: TGTGCCATCAGTGAGTACTACGAGCAGTACTTC

J gene: TRBJ1-5
V gene: TRBV6-5
D gene: NA
clone size: NA
CDR3 protein: CASTTLEGGNQPQHF
CDR3 DNA: TGTGCCAGCACCACCCTTGAGGGGGGCAATCAGCCCCAGCATTTT

J gene: TRBJ1-6
V gene: TRBV28
D gene: NA
clone size: NA
CDR3 protein: CASSLMSGGSSYNSPLHF
CDR3 DNA: TGTGCCAGCAGTTTAATGTCGGGCGGGAGCTCCTATAATTCACCCCTCCACTTT

J gene: TRBJ1-2
V gene: TRBV25-1
D gene: NA
clone size: NA
CDR3 protein: CASSEYYTENYGYTF
CDR3 DNA: TGTGCCAGCAGTGAATACTATACAGAGAACTATGGCTACACCTTC

J gene: TRBJ2-1
V gene: TRBV11-2
D gene: NA
clone size: NA
CDR3 protein: CASSLAVTSNEQFF
CDR3 DNA: TGTGCCAGCAGCTTAGCAGTGACTAGTAATGAGCAGTTCTTC

J gene: TRBJ2-5
V gene: TRBV2
D gene: NA
clone size: NA
CDR3 protein: CASRNRQTETQYF
CDR3 DNA: TGTGCCAGCAGAAACCGACAGACAGAGACCCAGTACTTC

J gene: TRBJ2-7
V gene: TRBV28
D gene: TRBD1
clone size: few
CDR3 protein: CASSLGGTGKNEQYF
CDR3 DNA: TGTGCCAGCAGTTTAGGGGGGACAGGGAAGAACGAGCAGTACTTC

J gene: TRBJ2-7
V gene: TRBV18
D gene: NA
clone size: NA
CDR3 protein: CASSTGQNWEQYF
CDR3 DNA: TGTGCCAGCTCAACAGGACAGAATTGGGAGCAGTACTTC

J gene: TRBJ1-5
V gene: TRBV6-4
D gene: NA
clone size: once
CDR3 protein: CASSPDPYSNQPQHF
CDR3 DNA: TGTGCCAGCAGTCCAGACCCATATAGCAATCAGCCCCAGCATTTT